This T cell receptor (beta chain) stems from a study of neurological immune-mediated disorders (dated by TCRdb to the late 2010s). Study-wide context: Of the approximately 34 multiple sclerosis patients, about 30 had relapsing-remitting MS and 3 had secondary progressive MS. Peripheral blood TCR-beta repertoires from patients with HTLV-I-associated myelopathy (HAM/TSP), patients with multiple sclerosis, and healthy controls were compared in the study using UMI-based sequencing. Longitudinal samples, technical triplicates and paired sorted CD4+ and CD8+ T-cell subsets, alongside PBMC samples, were included among the roughly 98 TCR-beta libraries. The cohort was made up of 68 subjects, consisting of some 14 HAM/TSP patients, about 34 multiple sclerosis patients and roughly 20 healthy controls.

Germline trimming amounts to 5 bases on V and 3 bases on J, with 9 as the count of junction bases outside the gene matches. Inclusive of the bounding cysteine and phenylalanine, the CDR3 is 15 residues long. Only the CDR3 portion is preserved as DNA: 45 bases, with reading frame beginning at the first base. At least ten counts were recorded for this clonotype. What antigen it recognizes has not been identified. Base qualities are not recorded, but no much larger clone differs from it by a single base. Study-level results and caveats: TCR clonal expansion was greatest in HAM/TSP patients and smallest in MS patients, who ranked below even healthy controls. Across subjects, expanded clones never shared an identical CDR3 amino acid sequence, which suggests that the TCR-beta repertoires in every group were private. No association of the MS cluster with clinical or MRI features was observed, and the need for larger cohorts was stated by the authors. Phylogenetic analysis grouped repertoires from 18 of 34 MS patients into a cluster of related CDR3 sequences, suggesting a possible repertoire-level signature.

To synthesize cDNA, template-switch 5'RACE was performed with a primer carrying a 10-nucleotide random unique molecular identifier so that each TCR transcript was tagged. Over 180 million TCR-beta sequences, covering 15-18 subjects, were produced in each sequencing run. The RNeasy kit was used for extraction of total RNA. The KAPA Real-time Library Amplification kit was used to amplify TCR-beta VDJ regions with primers for the TCR constant region and the 5'RACE anchor. A first PCR added sample indexes and Illumina adaptors, after which a second PCR increased the library yield. After Ampure bead purification, the TCR product of roughly 650 bp was size-selected on a 2% E-gel SizeSelection system. Before pooling, library quality was checked on a Bioanalyzer, concentration was measured with Qubit, and libraries were quantified with the Kapa Library Quantification kit. Paired-end 2 x 150 bp sequencing of the libraries was performed on an Illumina HiSeq 2500. To increase sequence diversity, about 25-30% phiX was spiked into each library pool. Processing in the source paper ran as follows. Quality-filtered reads were processed with the UMI-based MiGEC pipeline, which removed over 75% of raw TCR sequences during error correction. IMGT germline references were used for alignment of VDJ genes, and clonotypes were defined by a unique CDR3 amino acid sequence together with V-J genes. Clonal expansion, Shannon diversity and CDR3 relatedness were evaluated with VDJtools (CalcPairwiseDistances, ClusterSamples), while phylogenetic trees were built in CLCbio workbench. A clone was classed as expanded if it had 8 or more unique UMIs, a cutoff based on coefficient-of-variation modelling across technical triplicates. TCRdb took the public reads, trimmed them with fastp at Q25, ran MiXCR for clone calling and kept in-frame beta chains. Identical CDR3 protein sequences are pooled into one entry, listed with their most common genes and DNA. TCRdb's processing, not the authors' own work, is the source of the V and J calls. Present in this sample are approximately 48,000 distinct CDR3 sequences, approximately 2.8% of which were seen just once. About 15% of the sample is in the top ten clones.

For the unsorted PBMC libraries, 2 million PBMCs were stored in RNAlater at -80 degrees C until RNA extraction and were used to generate the libraries. Multiple sclerosis patients were enrolled in a US clinical protocol evaluating disease progression by magnetic resonance imaging. Peripheral blood was subjected to Ficoll-Hypaque density gradient centrifugation to isolate PBMCs, which were then cryopreserved in liquid nitrogen. The rearrangement joined TRBV12-3 or TRBV12-4 to TRBJ1-1; a stretch of 7 junction bases matches TRBD1. The TCR comes from a woman aged 45-65 years with multiple sclerosis. Sequencing was done on a sample of PBMCs. The encoded CDR3 is CASSPDTGADTEAFF. The DNA is as follows: TGTGCCAGCAGTCCAGATACAGGGGCGGACACTGAAGCTTTCTTT.